This TCR beta chain is from a study of Ad26.COV2.S vaccination and SARS-CoV-2 variants. Treatment denoted: roughly 19 received Ad26.COV2.S at low or high dose, single or two shots; about 5 received placebo; per-sample allocation not given. Collection of the samples took place on day 63 after the first injection of vaccine or placebo. Immunization relied on an Ad26 vector, which expressed Wuhan-strain SARS-CoV-2 spike. V dropped 0 bases and J dropped 2 bases, with 7 bases sitting between them. This CDR3 region has 14 residues. Germline lookup yields CDR1 SGHRS and CDR2 YFSETQ. The method was immunoSEQ multiplex PCR; TCRdb's version includes in-frame clones alone and lacks a portion of them. Altogether over 200,000 clones are present, over 75% being singletons, with the ten largest covering about 10%.

V gene TRBV5-1 combines with J gene TRBJ2-3; D uncertain. This TCR came from a person aged 18 to 59 who received the Ad26.COV2.S COVID-19 vaccine or a placebo. The sample consisted of peripheral blood, taken in a trial of Ad26.COV2.S vaccine versus placebo. CDR3: CASSLGHTTDTQYF. The CDR3 DNA reads TGCGCCAGCAGCTTGGGACACACCACAGATACGCAGTATTTT.